One sample yielded the 31 T cell receptor beta chains listed below, sequenced in a study of early T cells in non-severe SARS-CoV-2 infection. MiXCR, applied by TCRdb to the 5' RACE reads, yields one record per CDR3 protein. The sample has tens of thousands of distinct CDR3 sequences, roughly an eighth seen once; the top ten hold roughly 2.5%. The source was whole blood, collected at baseline. Every receptor here comes from an adult who was a healthcare worker with PCR-confirmed SARS-CoV-2 infection or an uninfected control (not recorded which).

In its sample, this clonotype was seen many times. CDR3 sequence: CASSLGREYRSYEQYF. CDR3 coding DNA: TGCGCCAGCAGCTTGGGGCGTGAGTATAGGTCCTACGAGCAGTACTTC. The chain combines TRBV5-1 with TRBJ2-7; D is ambiguous. This CDR3 is 16 amino acids long. V was shortened by 0 bases and J by 1 base, with 14 bases between the two germline ends. Per germline, CDR1 SGHRS and CDR2 YFSETQ.

The table lists this clonotype with many counts. This chain connects TRBV29-1 to TRBJ2-7; D remains ambiguous. Trimming shortened V by 3 bases and J by 0 bases, and 6 bases separated the two germline ends. CDR1 is SQVTM and CDR2 is ANQGSEA in the germline V gene. The CDR3 sequence is 12 residues long. In nucleotides, the CDR3 is TGCAGCGTTGAGGGCAGCTCCTACGAGCAGTACTTC. Protein product: CSVEGSSYEQYF.

This clonotype was seen ten or more times. Here the CDR3 DNA reads TGTGCTAGTGGTTTTTTTTCTTTGGGTAACTATGGCTACACCTTC. Amino acids: CASGFFSLGNYGYTF. The V call is TRBV12-5, the J call TRBJ1-2; D remains ambiguous. V was trimmed by 3 bases and J by 1 base, leaving 12 bases between them. CDR3 length: 15 residues. Germline V gene sequence: CDR1 LGHNT, CDR2 FRNRAP.

A few counts support this clonotype. The chain joins TRBV6-1 to TRBJ1-3; D is possibly TRBD1 (6 bases). This CDR3 has 14 amino acids. Between the trimmed V and J ends, which lost 10 bases and 0 bases, there was a span of 13 bases. Germline assignment: CDR1 MNHNS and CDR2 SASEGT. CDR3 loop: CATTTGNSGNTIYF. CDR3 nucleotides: TGTGCCACTACGACAGGAAACTCTGGAAACACCATATATTTT.

This clonotype has only a few counts. The chain employs TRBV3-1 and TRBJ1-1, with TRBD1 matching 7 bases. Unmatched junction bases numbered 11, after V lost 6 bases and J lost 4 bases. The CDR3 has 15 residues. Germline assignment: CDR1 LGHDT and CDR2 YNNKEL (reference sequence). The CDR3 DNA sequence: TGTGCCAGCAGGTTACAGACAGGGAGGATCACTGAAGCTTTCTTT. Translating it yields CASRLQTGRITEAFF. The full variable domain, in which reference TRBV3-1 and TRBJ1-1 provide the parts outside the CDR3, is DTAVSQTPKYLVTQMGNDKSIKCEQNLGHDTMYWYKQDSKKFLKIMFSYNNKELIINETVPNRFSPKSPDKAHLNLHINSLELGDSAVYFCASRLQTGRITEAFFGQGTRLTVV.

This clonotype was recorded many times. The V call is TRBV29-1, the J call TRBJ2-3; 7 bases map to TRBD1. The ends lost 6 bases at V and 3 bases at J; junction bases unmatched: 3. This CDR3 has 12 amino acids. In germline, CDR1 is SQVTM, CDR2 ANQGSEA. CDR3 bases: TGCAGCGTAGCGACAGGGACAGATACGCAGTATTTT. Amino acids: CSVATGTDTQYF.

The chain couples TRBV20-1 to TRBJ1-3; D is ambiguous. This CDR3 is 14 amino acids long. The germline V gene has CDR1 DFQATT and CDR2 SNEGSKA (reference sequence). V shed 3 bases and J shed 0 bases, with 9 bases lying between them. CDR3 bases: TGCAGTGCTAGTAGACCGAACTCTGGAAACACCATATATTTT. Encoded protein: CSASRPNSGNTIYF.

This sequence joins TRBV6-5 and TRBJ1-1; D is perhaps TRBD1 (6 bases). The V end lost 8 bases, the J end lost 8 bases, and 27 bases lay between the germline ends. The CDR3 has 16 amino acids. Per the germline V gene, CDR1 is MNHEY and CDR2 is SVGAGI. The CDR3 here is CASQRGGTGYAIEAFF. The CDR3 DNA sequence: TGTGCCAGCCAGAGAGGAGGCACAGGGTACGCAATCGAAGCTTTCTTT.

This clonotype was counted many times. V and J are TRBV7-2 and TRBJ2-5; TRBD2 matches 10 bases. J lost 6 bases, V lost 6 bases, and 4 bases had no gene match. The CDR3 is 13 residues long. Germline-derived CDR1 and CDR2 are SGHTA and FQGNSA. CDR3 nucleotide sequence: TGTGCCAGCAGGGAGCGGGGGGGGAAGACCCAGTACTTC. As protein: CASRERGGKTQYF.

This clonotype showed up just a few times. The CDR3 here is CASSPPTGENTEAFF. In DNA, the CDR3 is TGTGCCAGCTCACCACCTACAGGGGAGAACACTGAAGCTTTCTTT. The chain uses TRBV18 and TRBJ1-1; 7 positions agree with TRBD1. J was trimmed by 1 base and V by 0 bases; bases with no gene match: 2. Germline V lookup: CDR1 KGHSH, CDR2 LQKENI. The length of the CDR3 is 15 residues.

V usage is TRBV29-1 and J usage is TRBJ2-5; 10 nucleotides align to TRBD2. Germline CDR1 and CDR2: SQVTM and ANQGSEA. This CDR3 has 15 amino acids. V trimming: 7 bases; J trimming: 0 bases; junction bases outside the gene matches: 8. The CDR3 bases are TGCAGCGGGCTACGACTAGCGGGCGACCAAGAGACCCAGTACTTC. Protein product: CSGLRLAGDQETQYF.

This clonotype was seen more than once but under ten times. The rearrangement joins TRBV5-1 to TRBJ2-7; D may match TRBD1 or TRBD2 (5 bases each). Trimming took 5 bases from V and 9 from J, leaving 21 bases between them. Germline V gives CDR1 SGHRS, CDR2 YFSETQ. This CDR3 is built from 14 residues. CDR3 DNA sequence: TGCGCCAGCAGAGGAGGTCCCAGGGATAGTGTGCAGTACTTC. Residues: CASRGGPRDSVQYF.

V usage is TRBV20-1 and J usage is TRBJ2-3; D is perhaps TRBD1 (5 bases). Germline V gene lookup returns CDR1 DFQATT and CDR2 SNEGSKA (reference sequence). The CDR3 extends over 13 amino acids. The V and J ends lost 0 bases and 3 bases respectively, with 7 bases between them. CDR3 DNA sequence: TGCAGTGCTAGAGATTCAGGGACAGATACGCAGTATTTT. It is translated as CSARDSGTDTQYF.

This clonotype was recorded a few times. The chain combines TRBV6-2 or TRBV6-3 with TRBJ2-1, with D perhaps matching TRBD2 (7 bases). CDR1 and CDR2 from the germline V gene are MNHEY and SVGEGT. V was clipped by 0 bases and J by 8 bases, with 20 bases between them. This CDR3 comprises 17 residues. This CDR3 reads CASSYSARRPGGYEQFF. DNA of the CDR3: TGTGCCAGCAGTTACTCGGCCCGACGCCCGGGGGGCTATGAGCAGTTCTTC.

In its sample, this clonotype was seen many times. The chain has TRBV10-1 and TRBJ2-5, with 7 positions matching TRBD2. Germline assignment: CDR1 WNHNN and CDR2 SYGVQD (reference sequence). J gave up 5 bases and V 4 bases, and 1 base lay outside the gene matches. The CDR3 extends over 12 amino acids. CDR3 residues: CASSAGGETQYF. The CDR3 DNA reads TGCGCCAGCAGTGCGGGAGGCGAGACCCAGTACTTC.

This clonotype was recorded at least ten times. The chain is built from TRBV29-1 and TRBJ2-1; 7 bases match TRBD2. After removal of 4 bases from V and 2 bases from J, the junction contained 5 bases not matched to a gene. The length of the CDR3 is 14 residues. Germline V CDR1 and CDR2: SQVTM, ANQGSEA. The CDR3 coding sequence is TGCAGCGTTGGGCTGGGGACTACCTACAATGAGCAGTTCTTC. Translating gives CSVGLGTTYNEQFF.

This clonotype was seen only a few times. The rearrangement joins TRBV2 to TRBJ2-3; 7 bases fit TRBD2. The germline V gene encodes CDR1 SNHLY and CDR2 FYNNEI. The CDR3 length is 14 residues. Germline trimming cut 5 bases from V and 0 bases from J; bases unmatched to any gene: 2. Here the CDR3 reads CASSLAASTDTQYF. The DNA of the CDR3 is TGTGCCAGCAGTCTAGCGGCAAGCACAGATACGCAGTATTTT.

The rearrangement links TRBV7-8 to TRBJ1-1; D uncertain. Germline V gene lookup returns CDR1 SGHVS and CDR2 FQNEAQ. V shed 1 base and J shed 0 bases, with 6 bases lying between them. The CDR3 is made up of 14 amino acids. In nucleotides, the CDR3 is TGTGCCAGCAGCTTAGACAGTGTGAACACTGAAGCTTTCTTT. As protein: CASSLDSVNTEAFF.

This clonotype was seen many times. The V and J genes are TRBV27 and TRBJ2-5; 8 bases are a match to TRBD1. Germline assignment: CDR1 MNHEY and CDR2 SMNVEV (reference sequence). This CDR3 has 15 residues. V lost 3 bases to trimming and J lost 4 bases; unmatched junction nucleotides: 7. CDR3: CASSFRTGYTETQYF. Here the CDR3 DNA reads TGTGCCAGCAGTTTCCGGACAGGGTATACAGAGACCCAGTACTTC.

V usage is TRBV5-6 and J usage is TRBJ1-2, with 9 bases identical to TRBD1. This CDR3 is built from 16 residues. Germline loops: CDR1 SGHDT, CDR2 YYEEEE. V was clipped by 3 bases and J by 4 bases; unmatched bases: 10. CDR3 sequence (DNA): TGTGCCAGCAGCTCCGGGACAGGGCAAAGCAGCTATGGCTACACCTTC. This translates into CASSSGTGQSSYGYTF.

This clonotype has just a few counts. The chain employs TRBV11-2 and TRBJ2-7; D is perhaps TRBD2 (6 bases). Germline loops: CDR1 SGHAT, CDR2 FQNNGV. The V gene lost 3 bases and the J gene lost 2 bases, with 17 bases spanning the gap. This CDR3 is built from 16 residues. The CDR3 loop reads CASSFGGPLTPYEQYF. CDR3 coding DNA: TGTGCCAGCAGCTTCGGGGGACCACTAACGCCCTACGAGCAGTACTTC.

This clonotype was seen only a few times. The V gene is TRBV10-3, the J gene TRBJ1-1; maybe TRBD1 (6 bases). The CDR3 length is 13 residues. Trimming left V 10 bases short and J 4 bases short, with 16 bases between. Germline CDR1 ENHRY, CDR2 SYGVKD. The CDR3 DNA is TGTGCCAGCCAGACAGGCTTCGGCACTGAAGCTTTCTTT. Translation: CASQTGFGTEAFF.

In its sample, this clonotype was seen a few times. This chain uses TRBV24-1 with TRBJ2-1; 9 bases fit TRBD2. Per germline, CDR1 KGHDR and CDR2 SFDVKD. V gave up 5 bases and J gave up 8 bases; unmatched junction bases: 9. This CDR3 is 15 amino acids long. The DNA for the CDR3 is TGTGCCACCAGTGGTGCGGGGGGGATGTACCATGAGCAGTTCTTC. Protein product: CATSGAGGMYHEQFF.

The chain carries TRBV5-1 and TRBJ2-7; D not resolved. This CDR3 has 13 residues. The ends were cut back, 4 bases at V and 6 bases at J, with 14 bases in the middle. CDR1 is SGHRS, CDR2 YFSETQ, per germline. The CDR3 here is CASSPGQVGEQYF. The CDR3 DNA reads TGCGCCAGCAGCCCGGGCCAGGTAGGCGAGCAGTACTTC.

This clonotype was detected only a few times. The CDR3 here is CASRPGGGLTDTQYF. The CDR3 DNA is TGTGCCAGCAGGCCGGGGGGAGGGCTTACAGATACGCAGTATTTT. The chain recombines TRBV28 with TRBJ2-3, with TRBD2 matching over 7 bases. The CDR3 extends over 15 amino acids. The germline CDR1 and CDR2 sequences are MDHEN and SYDVKM. V shed 6 bases, J shed 3 bases, and the junction held 9 bases outside the gene matches.

In this sample, this clonotype turned up many times. The chain joins TRBV6-5 to TRBJ1-3, with TRBD1 matching over 7 bases. The germline V gene encodes CDR1 MNHEY and CDR2 SVGAGI. V dropped 5 bases and J dropped 0; count of bases not matched to a gene: 4. The CDR3 consists of 15 residues. In DNA form, the CDR3 reads TGTGCCAGCAGTCCGGACAGGAGCTCTGGAAACACCATATATTTT. It specifies CASSPDRSSGNTIYF.

The rearrangement uses TRBV29-1 and TRBJ1-2, with D uncertain. Germline V gene data show CDR1 as SQVTM and CDR2 as ANQGSEA. The CDR3 contains 13 residues. V was pared by 2 bases and J by 5 bases, with 12 bases between. The CDR3 protein is CSVESRRSYGYTF. The CDR3 DNA is TGCAGCGTTGAAAGCCGACGGTCTTATGGCTACACCTTC.

In its sample, this clonotype was seen many times. The rearrangement joins TRBV14 to TRBJ2-5; D may be TRBD2 (6 bases). The CDR3 spans 14 residues. The germline gives CDR1 SGHDN, CDR2 FVKESK. V was trimmed by 4 bases and J by 7 bases, leaving 16 bases between them. CDR3 region: CASSRFQGGVTQYF. CDR3 in DNA: TGTGCCAGCAGCCGTTTCCAGGGAGGCGTGACCCAGTACTTC. The full variable domain, its missing parts supplied by reference TRBV14 and TRBJ2-5, is EAGVTQFPSHSVIEKGQTVTLRCDPISGHDNLYWYRRVMGKEIKFLLHFVKESKQDESGMPNNRFLAERTGGTYSTLKVQPAELEDSGVYFCASSRFQGGVTQYFGPGTRLLVL.

This clonotype was counted a few times. The rearrangement joins TRBV29-1 to TRBJ2-3; D ambiguous. CDR3 size: 15 residues. Trimming took off 0 bases at V and 4 bases at J, with 14 bases between the two ends. Per the germline V gene, CDR1 is SQVTM and CDR2 is ANQGSEA. The CDR3 here is CSVEETTAPPDTQYF. DNA for the CDR3: TGCAGCGTTGAAGAAACAACAGCTCCGCCAGATACGCAGTATTTT.

This clonotype has more than one count but fewer than ten. The chain is built from TRBV11-2 and TRBJ2-3, with D possibly called TRBD1 or TRBD2 (6 bases each). The germline CDR1 and CDR2 sequences are SGHAT and FQNNGV. Trimming removed 5 bases from V and 2 bases from J, with 20 bases in between. The CDR3 has 17 amino acids. Here the CDR3 reads CASSTTGGPGPTDTQYF. CDR3 nucleotides: TGTGCCAGCAGCACGACCGGGGGCCCGGGGCCCACAGATACGCAGTATTTT.

The rearrangement uses TRBV7-9 and TRBJ1-2; D gene unclear. The V gene lost 2 bases and the J gene lost 0 bases, with 16 bases spanning the gap. The CDR3 spans 17 residues. Germline values: CDR1 SEHNR, CDR2 FQNEAQ (reference sequence). This CDR3 is CASSLITQRKTNYGYTF. CDR3 nucleotides: TGTGCCAGCAGCTTAATCACGCAGCGTAAGACTAACTATGGCTACACCTTC.